This paragraph covers one T cell receptor beta chain sequence. Its specificity is unknown. This sample is drawn from a study of OX40 agonist ivuxolimab in advanced cancers. At the level of the study: Dose-escalation cases comprised hepatocellular carcinoma, melanoma, renal cell or head and neck cancer. Three patients had partial responses: one hepatocellular carcinoma, two cutaneous melanoma.

The method was immunoSEQ multiplex PCR; TCRdb's version includes in-frame clones alone and lacks a portion of them. This table has approximately 82,000 clones, 86% appearing once. Whole-study results and caveats: There were also nonresponders showing low normalized T-cell clonal expansion.

Germline assignment: CDR1 LNHDA and CDR2 SQIVND (reference sequence). After removal of 8 bases from V and 4 bases from J, the junction contained 2 bases not matched to a gene. The CDR3 extends over 12 amino acids. This chain connects TRBV19 to TRBJ2-5; 9 nucleotides line up with TRBD2. This TCR was sampled from an adult with an advanced solid tumor such as melanoma, head and neck, liver or kidney cancer. The sample was CD4+ or CD8+ T cells sorted from blood, taken in a trial of the OX40 agonist ivuxolimab. The CDR3 region has the DNA TGTGCCAGTCGAGCGGGAGGAGAGACCCAGTACTTC. Translation: CASRAGGETQYF.